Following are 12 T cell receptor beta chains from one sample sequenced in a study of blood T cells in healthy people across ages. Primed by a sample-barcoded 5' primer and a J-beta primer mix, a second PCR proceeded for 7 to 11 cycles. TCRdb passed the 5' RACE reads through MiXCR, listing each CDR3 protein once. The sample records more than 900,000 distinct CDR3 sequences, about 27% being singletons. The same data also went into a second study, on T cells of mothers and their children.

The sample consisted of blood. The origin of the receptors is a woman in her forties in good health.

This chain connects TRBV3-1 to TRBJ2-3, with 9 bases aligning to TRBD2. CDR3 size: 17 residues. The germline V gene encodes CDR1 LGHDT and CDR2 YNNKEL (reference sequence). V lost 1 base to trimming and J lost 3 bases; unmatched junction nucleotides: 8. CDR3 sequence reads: CASSQGISGGTTDTQYF. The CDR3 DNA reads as TGTGCCAGCAGCCAAGGAATAAGCGGGGGGACAACAGATACGCAGTATTTT.

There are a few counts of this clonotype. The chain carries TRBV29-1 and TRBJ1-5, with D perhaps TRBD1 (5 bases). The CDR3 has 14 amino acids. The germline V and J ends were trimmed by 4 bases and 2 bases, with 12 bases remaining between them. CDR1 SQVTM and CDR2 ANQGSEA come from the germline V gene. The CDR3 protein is CSVGQGRGNQPQHF. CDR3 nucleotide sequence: TGCAGCGTTGGGCAGGGACGGGGCAATCAGCCCCAGCATTTT.

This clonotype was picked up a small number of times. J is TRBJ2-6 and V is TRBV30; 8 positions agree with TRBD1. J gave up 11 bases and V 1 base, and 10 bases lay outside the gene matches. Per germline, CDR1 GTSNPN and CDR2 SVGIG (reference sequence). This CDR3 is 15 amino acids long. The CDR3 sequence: CAWSAIGQGMDVLTF. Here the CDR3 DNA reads TGTGCCTGGAGTGCAATAGGACAGGGAATGGACGTCCTGACTTTC.

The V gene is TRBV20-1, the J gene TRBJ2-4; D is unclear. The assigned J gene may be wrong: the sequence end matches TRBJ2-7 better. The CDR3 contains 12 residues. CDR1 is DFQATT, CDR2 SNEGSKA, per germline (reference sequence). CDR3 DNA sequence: TGCAGTGCTACTCGGCGGACCTACGAGCAGTACTTC. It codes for CSATRRTYEQYF.

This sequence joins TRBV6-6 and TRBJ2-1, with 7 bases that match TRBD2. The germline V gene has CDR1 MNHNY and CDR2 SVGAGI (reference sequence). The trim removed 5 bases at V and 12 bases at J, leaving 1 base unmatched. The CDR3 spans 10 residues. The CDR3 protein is CASSREGQFF. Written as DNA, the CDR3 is TGTGCCAGCAGTAGGGAGGGGCAGTTCTTC.

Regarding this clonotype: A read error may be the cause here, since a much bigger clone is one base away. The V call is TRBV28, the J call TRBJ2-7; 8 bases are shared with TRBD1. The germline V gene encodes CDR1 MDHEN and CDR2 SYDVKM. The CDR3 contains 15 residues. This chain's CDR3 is CANSSVGTGTYEQYF. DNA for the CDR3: TGTGCCAACAGTTCTGTCGGGACAGGCACCTACGAGCAGTACTTC.

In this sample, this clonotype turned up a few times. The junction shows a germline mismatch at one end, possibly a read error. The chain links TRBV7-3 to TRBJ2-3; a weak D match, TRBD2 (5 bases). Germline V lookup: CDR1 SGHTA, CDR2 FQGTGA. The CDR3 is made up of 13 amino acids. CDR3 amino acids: CASRPPSTDTQYF. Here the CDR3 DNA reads TGTGCCAGCAGACCCCCTAGCACAGACACGCAGTATTTT.

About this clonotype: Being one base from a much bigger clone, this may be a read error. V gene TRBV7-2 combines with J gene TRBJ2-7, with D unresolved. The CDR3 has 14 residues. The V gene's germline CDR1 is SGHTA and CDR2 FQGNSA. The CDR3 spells CASSPGSRSYERYF. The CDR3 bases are TGTGCCAGCAGCCCCGGTTCGCGCTCCTACGAGCGGTACTTC.

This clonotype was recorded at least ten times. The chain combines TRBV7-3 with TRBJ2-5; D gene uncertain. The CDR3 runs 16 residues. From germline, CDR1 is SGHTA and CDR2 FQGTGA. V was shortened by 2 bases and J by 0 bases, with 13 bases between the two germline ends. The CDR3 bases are TGTGCCAGCAGCTTAGGGTCTGTTGGGAACCAAGAGACCCAGTACTTC. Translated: CASSLGSVGNQETQYF.

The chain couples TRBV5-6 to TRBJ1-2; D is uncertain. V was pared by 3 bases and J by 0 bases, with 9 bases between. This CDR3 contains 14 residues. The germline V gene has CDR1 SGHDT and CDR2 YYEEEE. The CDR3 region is CASSSTFTNYGYTF. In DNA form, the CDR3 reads TGTGCCAGCAGCTCGACGTTTACTAACTATGGCTACACCTTC. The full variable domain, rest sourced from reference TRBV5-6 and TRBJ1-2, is DAGVTQSPTHLIKTRGQQVTLRCSPKSGHDTVSWYQQALGQGPQFIFQYYEEEERQRGNFPDRFSGHQFPNYSSELNVNALLLGDSALYLCASSSTFTNYGYTFGSGTRLTVV.

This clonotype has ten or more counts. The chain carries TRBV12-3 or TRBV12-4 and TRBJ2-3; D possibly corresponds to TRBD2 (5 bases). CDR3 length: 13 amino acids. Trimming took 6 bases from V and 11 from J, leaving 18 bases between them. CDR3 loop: CASRFPSSRRQYF. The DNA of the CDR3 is TGTGCCAGCAGGTTTCCTAGCTCGAGGAGGCAGTATTTT.

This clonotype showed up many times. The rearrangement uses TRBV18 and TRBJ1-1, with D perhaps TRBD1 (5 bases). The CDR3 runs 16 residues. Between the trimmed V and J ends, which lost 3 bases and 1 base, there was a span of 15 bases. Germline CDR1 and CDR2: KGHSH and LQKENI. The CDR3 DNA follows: TGTGCCAGCTCACCTTCTCGCGGGGACGGGAACACTGAAGCTTTCTTT. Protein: CASSPSRGDGNTEAFF.